This T cell receptor beta chain derives from a study of cytomegalovirus exposure and HLA in healthy donors. The PCR ran on 60 Vbeta and 13 Jbeta primers. TCRdb's copy holds only in-frame clones and misses some; the assay was immunoSEQ multiplex PCR. The profile shows around 130,000 clones, approximately 72% of them singletons. Study observations and caveats: A later analysis linked a missense variant in DCLRE1C to the trimming of TCR beta V and J genes.

This clone was seen once. Its target is unknown. The germline V and J ends were trimmed by 7 bases and 8 bases, with 9 bases remaining between them. The germline gives CDR1 MNHNS, CDR2 SASEGT. This CDR3 is built from 11 residues. V gene TRBV6-1 combines with J gene TRBJ2-4; TRBD2 might be the D (5 bases). This clonotype was sampled from a human donor in good health. What was sequenced was PBMCs. The CDR3 DNA sequence: TGTGCCAGCACGCTAGCAGACATTCAGTACTTC. This translates into CASTLADIQYF.